This is a list of T cell receptor beta chains from one sample in a study of CD8+ T cells in alopecia areata. Sequencing was performed with immunoSEQ multiplex PCR; in TCRdb, only in-frame clones are kept and a portion is missing. The data contain roughly 200,000 clones, 50% to 70% of them singletons. Specimen: CD4+ T cells sorted from blood, collected at week 0. These receptor sequences come from a human donor with alopecia areata. CDR3s include the opening cysteine and the closing phenylalanine or tryptophan. The D gene is left open where the match is weak. For some rows the clone size is stated as once, few or many, or as a class when expanded; others skip it.

j_call v_call d_call cdr3_length clone_size cdr3_aa cdr3_nt
TRBJ1-1 TRBV30 NA 10 NA CALGWTEAFF TGTGCCCTTGGATGGACTGAAGCTTTCTTT
TRBJ1-6 TRBV27 NA 17 few CASSSKTKSSYNSPLHF TGTGCCAGCAGTTCCAAAACAAAGAGCTCCTATAATTCACCCCTCCACTTT
TRBJ2-7 TRBV10-3 NA 12 NA CAITNGDYEQYF TGTGCCATCACCAACGGGGACTACGAGCAGTACTTC
TRBJ2-1 TRBV5-1 TRBD2 15 NA CASSRGGYTYNEQFF TGCGCCAGCAGCCGGGGGGGCTACACCTACAATGAGCAGTTCTTC
TRBJ2-3 TRBV29-1 NA 12 NA CSAALAVDTQYF TGCAGCGCTGCTTTAGCCGTAGATACGCAGTATTTT
TRBJ2-3 TRBV27 TRBD1 17 NA CASSSMRTGVVPDTQYF TGTGCCAGCAGTTCAATGCGGACAGGGGTAGTCCCAGATACGCAGTATTTT
TRBJ2-3 TRBV9 TRBD2 16 NA CASSPQAGARTDTQYF TGTGCCAGCAGCCCCCAAGCGGGGGCTCGCACAGATACGCAGTATTTT
TRBJ1-4 TRBV5-1 NA 13 once CASSPVVAEKLFF TGCGCCAGCAGCCCGGTAGTCGCTGAAAAACTGTTTTTT
TRBJ2-4 TRBV27 NA 16 NA CASSSMAEVPKNIQYF TGTGCCAGCAGTTCCATGGCGGAGGTTCCCAAAAACATTCAGTACTTC
TRBJ1-2 TRBV29-1 NA 13 NA CSVEDLGSDGYTF TGCAGCGTTGAAGATCTGGGGAGTGATGGCTACACCTTC
TRBJ1-6 TRBV15 NA 15 few CATSRDGQDNSPLHF TGTGCCACCAGCAGAGATGGCCAGGATAATTCACCCCTCCACTTT
TRBJ2-3 TRBV29-1 TRBD2 14 NA CSVDTSGGTDTQYF TGCAGCGTTGACACTAGCGGGGGCACAGATACGCAGTATTTT
TRBJ2-3 TRBV25-1 NA 14 NA CASSEYRGKDTQYF TGTGCCAGCAGTGAATATCGGGGGAAGGATACGCAGTATTTT
TRBJ2-7 TRBV18 NA 17 NA CASSPPTPTGRTYEQYF TGTGCCAGCTCACCACCCACCCCGACAGGTAGAACCTACGAGCAGTACTTC
TRBJ1-6 TRBV29-1 TRBD1 13 once CSALTGYNSPLHF TGCAGCGCTCTGACAGGGTATAATTCACCCCTCCACTTT
TRBJ2-1 TRBV29-1 TRBD1 15 NA CSVEGPGQGRNEQFF TGCAGCGTTGAAGGCCCGGGACAGGGTAGGAATGAGCAGTTCTTC
TRBJ1-1 TRBV30 NA 13 few CAWSTGMNTEAFF TGTGCCTGGAGCACAGGTATGAACACTGAAGCTTTCTTT
TRBJ2-3 TRBV29-1 TRBD2 17 NA CSVEVRDYPISTDTQYF TGCAGCGTTGAAGTGCGGGACTACCCGATTTCGACAGATACGCAGTATTTT
TRBJ2-1 TRBV7-3 TRBD2 16 NA CASSPGVAGGHNEQFF TGTGCCAGCAGCCCAGGTGTAGCGGGGGGGCACAATGAGCAGTTCTTC
TRBJ2-7 TRBV7-8 TRBD1 14 NA CASTIGDSSYEQYF TGTGCCAGCACCATAGGGGACAGTTCCTACGAGCAGTACTTC
TRBJ1-2 TRBV29-1 TRBD1 13 once CSVGGQEGNGYTF TGCAGCGTTGGTGGACAGGAGGGGAATGGCTACACCTTC
TRBJ1-4 TRBV4-3 TRBD1 14 NA CASSPGQGNEKLFF TGCGCCAGCAGCCCGGGACAGGGGAATGAAAAACTGTTTTTT
TRBJ2-5 TRBV5-1 NA 14 NA CASRGSGNQETQYF TGCGCCAGCAGGGGAAGCGGTAACCAAGAGACCCAGTACTTC
TRBJ1-2 TRBV29-1 NA 11 NA CSVDSGYGYTF TGCAGCGTCGATTCAGGCTATGGCTACACCTTC
TRBJ2-3 TRBV2 NA 13 few CASSEGFGDTQYF TGTGCCAGCAGTGAAGGGTTTGGCGATACGCAGTATTTT
TRBJ1-6 TRBV30 TRBD1 16 NA CAWSRDRSSYNSPLHF TGTGCCTGGAGCCGGGACAGGAGCTCCTATAATTCACCCCTCCACTTT
TRBJ1-1 TRBV5-1 TRBD1 14 NA CASSSQGAGTEAFF TGCGCCAGCAGCTCGCAGGGGGCCGGCACTGAAGCTTTCTTT
TRBJ2-5 TRBV6-5 NA 14 NA CASSFGTSQETQYF TGTGCCAGCAGTTTCGGAACTAGCCAAGAGACCCAGTACTTC
TRBJ1-6 TRBV7-2 TRBD1 17 NA CASSLVVRTGGNSPLHF TGTGCCAGCAGCTTAGTAGTGCGGACAGGGGGGAATTCACCCCTCCACTTT
TRBJ2-7 TRBV29-1 NA 12 NA CSVADGSYEQYF TGCAGCGTGGCGGACGGCTCCTACGAGCAGTACTTC